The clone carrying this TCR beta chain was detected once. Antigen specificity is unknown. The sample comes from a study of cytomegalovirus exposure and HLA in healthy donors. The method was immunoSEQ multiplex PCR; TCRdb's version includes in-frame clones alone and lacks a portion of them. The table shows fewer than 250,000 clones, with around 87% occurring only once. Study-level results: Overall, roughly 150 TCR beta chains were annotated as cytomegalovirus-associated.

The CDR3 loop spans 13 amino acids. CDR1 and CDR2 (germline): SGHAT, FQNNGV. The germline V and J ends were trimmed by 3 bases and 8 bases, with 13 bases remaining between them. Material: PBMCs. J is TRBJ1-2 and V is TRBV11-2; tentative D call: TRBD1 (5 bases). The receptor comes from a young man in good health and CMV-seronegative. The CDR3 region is CASSFFGGFGYTF. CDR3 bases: TGTGCCAGCAGCTTTTTCGGGGGATTCGGCTACACCTTC.